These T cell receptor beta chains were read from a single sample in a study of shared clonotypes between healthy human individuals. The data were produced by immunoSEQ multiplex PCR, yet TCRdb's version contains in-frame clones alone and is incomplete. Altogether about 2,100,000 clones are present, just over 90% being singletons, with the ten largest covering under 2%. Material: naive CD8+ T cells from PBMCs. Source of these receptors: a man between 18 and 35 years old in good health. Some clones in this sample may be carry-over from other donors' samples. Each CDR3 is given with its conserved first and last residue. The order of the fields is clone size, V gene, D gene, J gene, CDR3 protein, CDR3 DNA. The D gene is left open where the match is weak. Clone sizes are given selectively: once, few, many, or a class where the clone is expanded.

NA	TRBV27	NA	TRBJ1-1	CASSLPGLEAFF	TGTGCCAGCAGTTTGCCCGGACTTGAAGCTTTCTTT
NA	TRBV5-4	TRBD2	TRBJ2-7	CASSSGLAGGYEQYF	TGTGCCAGCAGCTCGGGACTAGCGGGAGGATACGAGCAGTACTTC
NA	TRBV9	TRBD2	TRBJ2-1	CASSVALAAGYNEQFF	TGTGCCAGCAGCGTAGCGCTAGCGGCCGGCTACAATGAGCAGTTCTTC
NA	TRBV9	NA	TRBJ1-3	CASSVVPLGSGNTIYF	TGTGCCAGCAGCGTAGTCCCCCTGGGCTCTGGAAACACCATATATTTT
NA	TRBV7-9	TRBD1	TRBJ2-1	CASSSYSGTGGWNEQFF	TGTGCCAGCAGCTCCTATTCCGGGACAGGGGGCTGGAATGAGCAGTTCTTC
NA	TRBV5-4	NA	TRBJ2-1	CASSLLRESYNEQFF	TGTGCCAGCAGCTTGCTAAGGGAGAGCTACAATGAGCAGTTCTTC
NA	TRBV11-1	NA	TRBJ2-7	CASSTDRSSYEQYF	TGTGCCAGCAGCACAGACAGGAGCTCCTACGAGCAGTACTTC
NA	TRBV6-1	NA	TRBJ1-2	CASSELGRAGTNYGYTF	TGTGCCAGCAGTGAATTGGGCAGGGCGGGTACTAACTATGGCTACACCTTC
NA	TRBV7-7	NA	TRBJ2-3	CASSGDLADTQYF	TGTGCCAGCAGCGGGGACTTGGCAGATACGCAGTATTTT
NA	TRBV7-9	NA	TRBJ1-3	CASSPPPGSGNTIYF	TGTGCCAGCAGCCCACCCCCCGGTTCTGGAAACACCATATATTTT
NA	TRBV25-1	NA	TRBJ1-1	CASTSGGGPNTEAFF	TGTGCCAGCACCTCCGGGGGGGGGCCGAACACTGAAGCTTTCTTT
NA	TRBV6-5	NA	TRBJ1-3	CASSPTNPTGNTIYF	TGTGCCAGCAGTCCCACCAACCCTACTGGAAACACCATATATTTT
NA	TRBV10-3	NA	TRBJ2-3	CAISEPLTDTQYF	TGTGCCATCAGTGAGCCCCTCACAGATACGCAGTATTTT
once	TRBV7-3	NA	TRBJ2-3	CASSPSGGTDTQYF	TGTGCCAGCAGCCCTTCGGGAGGCACAGATACGCAGTATTTT
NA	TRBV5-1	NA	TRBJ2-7	CASSLGPGQNYEQYF	TGCGCCAGCAGCTTGGGCCCCGGACAGAACTACGAGCAGTACTTT
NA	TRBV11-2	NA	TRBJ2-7	CASQNRSSYEQYF	TGTGCCAGCCAGAACCGGAGCTCCTACGAGCAGTACTTC
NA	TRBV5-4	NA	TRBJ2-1	CASSTEYNEQFF	TGTGCCAGCAGCACGGAGTACAATGAGCAGTTCTTC
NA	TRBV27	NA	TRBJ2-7	CASSFEAGHYEQYF	TGTGCCAGCAGTTTCGAGGCAGGCCACTACGAGCAGTACTTC
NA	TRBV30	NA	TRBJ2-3	CACNCGTSTDTQYF	TGTGCCTGCAATTGCGGGACTAGCACAGATACGCAGTATTTT
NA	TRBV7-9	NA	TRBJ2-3	CASSEDRTGYF	TGTGCCAGCAGCGAAGATAGGACGGGGTATTTT
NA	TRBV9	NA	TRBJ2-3	CASSVAGSRTDTQYF	TGTGCCAGCAGCGTAGCGGGGTCGCGCACAGATACGCAGTATTTT
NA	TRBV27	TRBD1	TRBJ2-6	CASSFGQGGANVLTF	TGTGCCAGCAGTTTCGGACAGGGTGGGGCCAACGTCCTGACTTTC